This T cell receptor (beta chain) was captured by sequencing in a study of a mutant IDH1 vaccine in newly diagnosed glioma. About the study: Vaccination began 4-6 weeks post radiotherapy alone, or with temozolomide cycles.

Details on this clone: As yet, its antigen is unknown.

As to time point: week 47, end of study. Mutant IDH1 20-mer peptide, at 300 ug, made up each vaccine dose, with topical imiquimod. The assay was immunoSEQ multiplex PCR, and TCRdb's table has in-frame clones only and misses some. The sample yields 20,000 to 30,000 clones, about 80% seen once. CDR1 is MGHRA and CDR2 is YSYEKL in the germline V gene. V gave up 8 bases and J gave up 4 bases, with 21 bases separating them. CDR3 length: 16 residues. Source: PBMCs, taken from a glioma patient whose treatment included an IDH1 peptide vaccine. The chain combines TRBV4-1 with TRBJ2-1; the D gene is possibly TRBD1 (6 bases). This sequence was found in a middle-aged man with glioma. Some clones in this sample may be carry-over from other donors' samples. This chain's CDR3 is CASCPIGGPHYNEQFF. The CDR3 nucleotides are TGCGCCAGCTGCCCAATTGGGGGCCCCCATTACAATGAGCAGTTCTTC.